Ten or more counts support the clone carrying this T cell receptor (beta chain). Its antigen remains unknown. This record belongs to a study of T cells after yellow fever vaccination. Study-wide points: Most clones from primary vaccination were detected again post-booster (approximately 96% CD4, 70% to 90% CD8).

The CDR3 has 17 residues. V was trimmed by 2 bases and J by 1 base, leaving 16 bases between them. Germline CDR1 SGHTA, CDR2 FQGNSA. In TCRdb, the 5' RACE reads were re-called with MiXCR into one record per CDR3 protein. The repertoire includes about 630,000 distinct CDR3 sequences, 9% to 15% of them detected once, and about 16% sits in the top ten. The V and J genes are TRBV7-2 and TRBJ2-3; D uncertain. The sequence was collected from a man aged 30-40 years who received the YFV17D yellow fever vaccine. Here the sequenced sample was PBMCs, taken on the day of the yellow fever booster vaccination. The CDR3 reads CASSLRSAAARTDTQYF. The CDR3 DNA sequence: TGTGCCAGCAGCTTAAGAAGCGCGGCCGCCCGCACAGATACGCAGTATTTT.